This paragraph reports one T cell receptor (beta chain). The antigen is not known. The analysis combined second doses at about 4 or about 12 weeks. The sample is drawn from a study of T cell responses to AZD1222 COVID-19 vaccine. Sequenced by immunoSEQ multiplex PCR; TCRdb stores in-frame clones only, minus some. Altogether 90,000 to 120,000 clones are present, nearly 90% being singletons, with the ten largest covering roughly 2.5%. Study results and caveats: Spike-specific TCR repertoires showed rising breadth and depth after two AZD1222 doses. Donors were mostly white British, more females; clonal diversity possibly underestimated. A reported finding is that nearly half of spike-specific TCRs target unmutated variant regions.

Trimming cost V 5 bases and J 8 bases, with 12 bases left between them. The CDR3 is 13 residues long. The germline gives CDR1 MNHNY, CDR2 SVGAGI (reference sequence). The sequenced sample was peripheral blood, obtained 28 days after the second AZD1222 dose. The receptor was isolated from an adult who received the AZD1222 COVID-19 vaccine. V usage is TRBV6-6 and J usage is TRBJ1-4; D is possibly TRBD1 (6 bases). DNA of the CDR3: TGTGCCAGCAGTCGGCAGGGGCTAGAAAAACTGTTTTTT. Its protein is CASSRQGLEKLFF.